The source of this TCR beta chain is a study of blood T cell repertoires in COVID-19 (TCRdb year 2020). Broadly, across the study: Samples from collaborators originated in the United States, Italy and Spain and spanned both the acute and convalescent phases of COVID-19. The dataset comprised deeply sampled blood TCRbeta repertoires from subjects exposed to, actively infected with, or recovered from COVID-19. The repertoires were released in a freely available public database meant as a resource for research on the immune response to SARS-CoV-2. The samples were drawn from two sources: the first 160 participants of the ongoing ImmuneRACE study, and approximately 1,300 subjects contributed by 6 global collaborators. A de-identified subject ID, COVID-19 status, age in years and sex were almost always included in the sample metadata. The prospective study material was composed of cDNA or gDNA derived from T cells, B-cell-depleted T cells, or PBMCs. Where available, HLA class I and class II types were taken from metadata supplied by the sample provider and were not determined by assay-based typing.

Taken from the germline V gene, the CDR1 and CDR2 loops are KGHSH and LQKENI. The CDR3 has 14 amino acids, counting the end cysteine and phenylalanine. Just CDR3 DNA is preserved here, 42 bases in frame from base 1. V was cut back by 2 bases and J by 2 bases, leaving a gap of 10 bases between them. Results and caveats for the whole study, not just this receptor: The quantity of clinical and demographic metadata differed by source and by participant and was supplied without curation.

As for this clone: The antigen this receptor binds is unknown. No per-base quality is available; no much larger clone lies one base away.

The immunoSEQ Assay, a bias-controlled multiplex PCR, was used to amplify TCRbeta CDR3 regions from genomic DNA. The study's processing was this. Nucleated cell counts per sample were estimated from amplification of reference gene primers within the assay. To quantify the absolute abundance of each unique TCRbeta CDR3 rearrangement, sequence reads were collapsed and filtered. For each sample, productive Simpson clonality was calculated as the square root of Simpson's diversity index across productive rearrangements. TCRdb provides this immuneACCESS table in a form limited to in-frame rearrangements. Some clones are lacking; in checked studies, under half of them reflect an unresolved V gene, and why the rest are absent is not known. The V and J calls and the clone size are those of that table, but D and trimming were determined from the DNA. For this sample the table gives some 8,100 clones, of which more than 85% were detected only once. The ten largest make up about 4.2% of the sample.

Collaborating institutions collected whole blood in K2EDTA tubes following their own protocols. For TCRbeta analysis, collaborator samples were shipped as frozen whole blood, as isolated PBMCs, or as DNA extracted from either sample type. The sample comprised peripheral blood. This clonotype was obtained from a woman between 45 and 65 years old with active COVID-19. The rearranged segments are TRBV18 and TRBJ2-7, with a weak D call of TRBD2 (6 bases match). The CDR3 region has the sequence CASSPFGGAYEQYF. Here is the DNA: TGTGCCAGCTCACCATTCGGCGGGGCCTACGAGCAGTACTTC.